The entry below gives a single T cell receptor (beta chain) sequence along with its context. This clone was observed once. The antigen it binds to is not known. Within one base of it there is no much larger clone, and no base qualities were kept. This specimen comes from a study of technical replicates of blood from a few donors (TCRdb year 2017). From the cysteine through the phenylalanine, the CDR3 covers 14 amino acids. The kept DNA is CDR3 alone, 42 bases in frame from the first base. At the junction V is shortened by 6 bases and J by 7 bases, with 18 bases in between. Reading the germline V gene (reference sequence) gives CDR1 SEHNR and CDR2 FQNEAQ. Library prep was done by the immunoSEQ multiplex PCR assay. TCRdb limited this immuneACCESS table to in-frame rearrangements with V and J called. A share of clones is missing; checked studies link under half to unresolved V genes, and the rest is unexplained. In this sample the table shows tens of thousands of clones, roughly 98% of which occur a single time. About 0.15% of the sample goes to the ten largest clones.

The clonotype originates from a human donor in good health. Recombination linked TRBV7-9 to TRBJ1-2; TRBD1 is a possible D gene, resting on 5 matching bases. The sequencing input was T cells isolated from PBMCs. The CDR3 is CASRLTGFDGGYTF. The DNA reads TGTGCCAGCAGGTTAACAGGTTTTGACGGTGGCTACACCTTC.